This entry concerns a single T cell receptor (beta chain). Its antigen is still unknown. This specimen belongs to a study of response to subunit inactivated influenza vaccine. This CDR3 has 16 residues. CDR1 DFQATT and CDR2 SNEGSKA come from the germline V gene (reference sequence). J gave up 4 bases and V 1 base, and 9 bases lay outside the gene matches. Findings of the study overall: Authors suggested few new T cells are recruited by each seasonal influenza vaccination.

A single record per CDR3 protein comes from TCRdb applying MiXCR to the RT-PCR reads. The sample includes 530,000 or so distinct CDR3 sequences, approximately 14% seen only once; the top ten take 11%. The sequencing used PBMCs from blood, collected less than 13 days after vaccination. V gene TRBV20-1 combines with J gene TRBJ2-1; 8 nucleotides line up with TRBD2. This sequence was found in a man in his fifties who received an inactivated influenza vaccine. This chain's CDR3 is CSARGTSGQLYNEQFF. Here the CDR3 DNA reads TGCAGTGCTAGAGGAACTAGCGGCCAGTTATACAATGAGCAGTTCTTC.